Below, 8 T cell receptor beta chains from the same sample are listed, as sequenced in a study of T cells in Graves' hyperthyroidism and ophthalmopathy. The TCR beta CDR3 regions underwent amplification using RNA transcripts as the source. TCR CDR3 regions were first amplified by RT-PCR with HTBI primers. TCRdb re-called the multiplex PCR reads through MiXCR, storing one row per CDR3 protein. This table holds some 510,000 distinct CDR3 sequences, around 20% found once. Material: blood. These receptors all come from a man between 18 and 35 years old with Graves' hyperthyroidism.

This clonotype came up many times. CDR3 amino acids: CASKVTSNTEAFF. DNA for the CDR3: TGTGCCAGCAAAGTGACTTCGAACACTGAAGCTTTCTTT. The rearrangement joins TRBV28 to TRBJ1-1; D remains ambiguous. Germline V gene lookup returns CDR1 MDHEN and CDR2 SYDVKM. The CDR3 consists of 13 residues. The V gene lost 7 bases and the J gene lost 1 base, with 10 bases spanning the gap.

The V gene is TRBV11-2, the J gene TRBJ2-2; tentatively, D is TRBD2 (6 bases). Trimming stripped 5 bases from V and 6 bases from J, with 13 bases between. CDR3 length equals 14 residues. Germline V gives CDR1 SGHAT, CDR2 FQNNGV. The CDR3 nucleotides read TGTGCCAGCAGCCGCATAACTAGCCCCGGGGAGCTGTTTTTT. This translates into CASSRITSPGELFF.

The rearrangement joins TRBV6-2 or TRBV6-3 to TRBJ1-5; D ambiguous. V lost 3 bases and J lost 0, with 15 bases in between. The germline gives CDR1 MNHEY, CDR2 SVGEGT. The CDR3 runs to 17 residues. CDR3 coding DNA: TGTGCCAGCAGTTATCCCTCAGGCGGGTATAGCAATCAGCCCCAGCATTTT. This sequence encodes CASSYPSGGYSNQPQHF.

The chain carries TRBV6-5 and TRBJ1-1; D possibly corresponds to TRBD1 (5 bases). The CDR3 is 15 amino acids. CDR1 and CDR2 from the germline V gene are MNHEY and SVGAGI. Trimming stripped 0 bases from V and 5 bases from J, with 13 bases between. The CDR3 nucleotides are TGTGCCAGCAGTTACTCGATGGCAGGGAGGACTGAAGCTTTCTTT. This translates into CASSYSMAGRTEAFF.

This clonotype showed up just once. A single base separates this from a much larger clone, so it may be a read error. CDR3 in amino acids: CASCSPRGDTEAFF. CDR3 in DNA: TGTGCCAGCTGTTCCCCCCGGGGTGACACTGAAGCTTTCTTT. The V call is TRBV6-5, the J call TRBJ1-1; no clear D. Germline V gene data show CDR1 as MNHEY and CDR2 as SVGAGI. V was clipped by 8 bases and J by 3 bases, with 16 bases between them. The CDR3 has 14 amino acids.

This clonotype was detected many times. The chain joins TRBV7-9 to TRBJ2-7; 7 bases are shared with TRBD2. Trimming removed 6 bases from V and 2 bases from J; junction bases left unmatched: 10. There are 15 residues in the CDR3. The germline V gene has CDR1 SEHNR and CDR2 FQNEAQ (reference sequence). CDR3 coding DNA: TGTGCCAGCAGTTCTCTCTGGCGGGGGACCTACGAGCAGTACTTC. Translated, it gives CASSSLWRGTYEQYF.

This clonotype was seen repeatedly, ten times or more. The chain links TRBV12-3 or TRBV12-4 to TRBJ2-6; 7 positions agree with TRBD1. Unmatched junction bases numbered 9, after V lost 5 bases and J lost 2 bases. This CDR3 comprises 17 residues. CDR3 region: CASSLYKQGTGANVLTF. In DNA form, the CDR3 reads TGTGCCAGCAGTCTTTACAAACAGGGGACTGGGGCCAACGTCCTGACTTTC.

The chain has TRBV6-2 or TRBV6-3 and TRBJ2-5; D is unclear. Germline V gene lookup returns CDR1 MNHEY and CDR2 SVGEGT. Trimming took 11 bases from V and 5 from J, leaving 9 bases between them. The CDR3 extends over 10 amino acids. The CDR3 sequence: CAHGRETQYF. CDR3 DNA sequence: TGTGCCCACGGGCGGGAGACCCAGTACTTC.